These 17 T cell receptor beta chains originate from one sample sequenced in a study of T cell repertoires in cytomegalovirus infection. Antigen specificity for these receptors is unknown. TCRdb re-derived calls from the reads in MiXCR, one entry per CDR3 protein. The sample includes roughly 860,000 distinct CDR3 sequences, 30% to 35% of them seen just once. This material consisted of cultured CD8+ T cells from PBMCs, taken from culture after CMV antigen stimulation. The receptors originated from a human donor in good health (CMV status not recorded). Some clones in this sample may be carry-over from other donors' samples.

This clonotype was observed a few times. The CDR3 here is CASSYGGVGQPQHF. CDR3 nucleotide sequence: TGTGCCAGCAGTTACGGGGGCGTCGGGCAGCCCCAGCATTTT. This rearrangement joins TRBV6-2 or TRBV6-3 to TRBJ1-5; possibly TRBD1 for D (6 bases). V gave up 2 bases and J gave up 7 bases, with 12 bases separating them. Germline assignment: CDR1 MNHEY and CDR2 SVGEGT. The CDR3 is made up of 14 amino acids.

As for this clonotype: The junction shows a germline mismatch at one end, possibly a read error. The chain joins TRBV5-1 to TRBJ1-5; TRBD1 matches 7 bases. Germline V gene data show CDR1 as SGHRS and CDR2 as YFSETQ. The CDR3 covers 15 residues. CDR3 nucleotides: TGCGCCAGCAGCTTAACAGGGGACAGCAATCAGACCCAGCATTTT. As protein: CASSLTGDSNQTQHF.

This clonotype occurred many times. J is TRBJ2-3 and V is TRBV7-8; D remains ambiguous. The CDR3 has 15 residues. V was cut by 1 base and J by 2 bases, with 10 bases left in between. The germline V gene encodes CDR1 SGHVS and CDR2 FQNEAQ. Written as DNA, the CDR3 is TGTGCCAGCAGCTTAGTTCGCCGCCACACAGATACGCAGTATTTT. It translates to CASSLVRRHTDTQYF. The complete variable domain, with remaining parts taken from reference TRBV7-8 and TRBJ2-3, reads GAGVSQSPRYKVAKRGQDVALRCDPISGHVSLFWYQQALGQGPEFLTYFQNEAQLDKSGLPSDRFFAERPEGSVSTLKIQRTQQEDSAVYLCASSLVRRHTDTQYFGPGTRLTVL.

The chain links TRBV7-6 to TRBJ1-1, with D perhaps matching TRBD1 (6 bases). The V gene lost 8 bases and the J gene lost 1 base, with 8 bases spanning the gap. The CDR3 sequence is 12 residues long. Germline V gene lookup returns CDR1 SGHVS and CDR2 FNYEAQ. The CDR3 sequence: CASVDRNTEAFF. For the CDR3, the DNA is TGTGCCAGCGTGGACAGGAACACTGAAGCTTTCTTT.

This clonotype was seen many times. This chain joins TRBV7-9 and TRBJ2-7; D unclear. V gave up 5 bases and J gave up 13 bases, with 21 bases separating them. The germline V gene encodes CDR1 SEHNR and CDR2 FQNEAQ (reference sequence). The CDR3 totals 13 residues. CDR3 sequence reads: CASSRPPAQELYF. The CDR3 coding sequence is TGTGCCAGCAGCCGCCCCCCCGCGCAGGAGCTATACTTC.

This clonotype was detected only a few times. CDR3: CATSAGHTDTQYF. The CDR3 DNA reads as TGTGCCACCAGCGCGGGGCACACAGATACGCAGTATTTT. The chain joins TRBV24-1 to TRBJ2-3; a possible D gene is TRBD2 (6 bases). CDR1 is KGHDR and CDR2 is SFDVKD in the germline V gene. The CDR3 totals 13 residues. Deletions cut 7 bases from V and 2 bases from J, with 9 bases between.

CDR3 loop: CASSSLRWLDTEAFF. In DNA, the CDR3 is TGTGCCAGCAGCTCCCTTAGGTGGCTTGACACTGAAGCTTTCTTT. The chain recombines TRBV7-9 with TRBJ1-1; D is uncertain. The CDR3 spans 15 residues. V shed 4 bases and J shed 3 bases, with 15 bases lying between them. In germline, CDR1 is SEHNR, CDR2 FQNEAQ (reference sequence).

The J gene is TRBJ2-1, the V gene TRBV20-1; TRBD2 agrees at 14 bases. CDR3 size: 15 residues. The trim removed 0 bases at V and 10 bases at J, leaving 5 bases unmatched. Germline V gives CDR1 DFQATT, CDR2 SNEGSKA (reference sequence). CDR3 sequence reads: CSARDPGLAGAEQFF. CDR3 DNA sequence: TGCAGTGCTAGAGATCCGGGACTAGCGGGGGCGGAGCAGTTCTTC.

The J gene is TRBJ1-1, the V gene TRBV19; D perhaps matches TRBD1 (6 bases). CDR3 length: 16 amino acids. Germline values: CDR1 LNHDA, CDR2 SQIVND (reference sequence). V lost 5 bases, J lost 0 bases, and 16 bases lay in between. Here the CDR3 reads CASSEGQKAMNTEAFF. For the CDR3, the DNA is TGTGCCAGTAGTGAAGGACAGAAGGCAATGAACACTGAAGCTTTCTTT.

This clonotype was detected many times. In nucleotides, the CDR3 is TGTGCCAGCATGAGGGGCGAGCAGTACTTC. It yields the protein CASMRGEQYF. The J gene is TRBJ2-7, the V gene TRBV6-1, with D perhaps assigned TRBD1 or TRBD2 (5 bases each). From germline, CDR1 is MNHNS and CDR2 SASEGT. V dropped 7 bases and J dropped 6 bases, with 7 bases sitting between them. This CDR3 has 10 amino acids.

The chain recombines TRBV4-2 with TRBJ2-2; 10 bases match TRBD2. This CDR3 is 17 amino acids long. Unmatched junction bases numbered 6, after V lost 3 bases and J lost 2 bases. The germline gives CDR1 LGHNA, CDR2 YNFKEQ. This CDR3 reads CASSHPGTSANTGELFF. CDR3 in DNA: TGTGCCAGCAGCCACCCTGGGACTAGCGCTAACACCGGGGAGCTGTTTTTT.

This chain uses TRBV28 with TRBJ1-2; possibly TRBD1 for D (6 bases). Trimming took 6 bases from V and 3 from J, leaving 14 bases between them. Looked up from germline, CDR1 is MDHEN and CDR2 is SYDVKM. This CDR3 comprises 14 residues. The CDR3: CASRSWTAYYGYTF. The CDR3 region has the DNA TGTGCCAGCAGGTCCTGGACAGCCTACTATGGCTACACCTTC.

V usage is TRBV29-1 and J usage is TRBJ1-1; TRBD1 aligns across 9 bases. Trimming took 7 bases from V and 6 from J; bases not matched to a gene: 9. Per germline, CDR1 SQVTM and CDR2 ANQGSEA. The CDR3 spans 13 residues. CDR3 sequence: CSGRDRDWAEAFF. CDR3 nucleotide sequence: TGCAGCGGCCGGGACAGGGATTGGGCTGAAGCTTTCTTT.

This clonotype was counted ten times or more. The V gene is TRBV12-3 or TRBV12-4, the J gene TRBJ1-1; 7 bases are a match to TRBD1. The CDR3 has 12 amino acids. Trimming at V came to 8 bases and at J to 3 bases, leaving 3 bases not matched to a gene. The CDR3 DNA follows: TGTGCCAGCTGGACAGGAGACACTGAAGCTTTCTTT. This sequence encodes CASWTGDTEAFF.

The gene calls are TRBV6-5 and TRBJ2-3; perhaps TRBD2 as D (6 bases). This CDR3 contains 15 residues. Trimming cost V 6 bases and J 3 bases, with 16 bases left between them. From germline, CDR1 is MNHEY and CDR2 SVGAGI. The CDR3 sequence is CASRWDFSQTDTQYF. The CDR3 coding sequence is TGTGCCAGCAGGTGGGACTTCTCGCAAACAGATACGCAGTATTTT.

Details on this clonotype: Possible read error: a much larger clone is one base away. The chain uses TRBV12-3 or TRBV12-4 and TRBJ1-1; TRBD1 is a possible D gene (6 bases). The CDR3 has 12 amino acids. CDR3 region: CAGSSGGGEAFF. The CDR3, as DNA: TGTGCCGGCAGCTCCGGGGGCGGTGAAGCTTTCTTT.

In DNA form, the CDR3 reads TGTGCCAGCATCACGACAGGGTCCTATGGCTACACCTTC. Encoded protein: CASITTGSYGYTF. The V gene is TRBV6-5, the J gene TRBJ1-2, with TRBD1 matching over 7 bases. This CDR3 has 13 amino acids. The V segment lost 7 bases and the J segment 4 bases; nucleotides outside the gene matches: 6. Germline CDR1 is MNHEY and CDR2 is SVGAGI.